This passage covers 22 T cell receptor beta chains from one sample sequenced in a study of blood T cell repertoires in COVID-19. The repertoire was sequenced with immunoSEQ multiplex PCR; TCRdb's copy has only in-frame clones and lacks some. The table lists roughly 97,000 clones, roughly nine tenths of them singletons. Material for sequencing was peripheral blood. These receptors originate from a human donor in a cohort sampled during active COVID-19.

The CDR3 coding sequence is TGTGCCAGTAGTATTGTTTTTTTCTTCGCCGACGGGGTCCACAATGAGCAGTTCTTC. Its translation is CASSIVFFFADGVHNEQFF. The genes are TRBV19 and TRBJ2-1; tentative D call: TRBD2 (5 bases). Germline V gene data show CDR1 as LNHDA and CDR2 as SQIVND (reference sequence). The CDR3 totals 19 residues. V was pared by 3 bases and J by 5 bases, with 26 bases between.

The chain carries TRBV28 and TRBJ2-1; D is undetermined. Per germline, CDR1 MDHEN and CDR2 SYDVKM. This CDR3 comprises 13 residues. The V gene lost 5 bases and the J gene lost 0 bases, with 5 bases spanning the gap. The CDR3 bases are TGTGCCAGCAGTCTAAGCTCCTACAATGAGCAGTTCTTC. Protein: CASSLSSYNEQFF.

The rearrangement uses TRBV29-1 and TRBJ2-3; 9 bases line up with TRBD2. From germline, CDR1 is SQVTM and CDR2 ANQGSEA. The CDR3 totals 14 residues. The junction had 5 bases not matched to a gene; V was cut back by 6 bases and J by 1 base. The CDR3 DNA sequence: TGCAGCGTGAAAGCGGGAGGAGGCACAGATACGCAGTATTTT. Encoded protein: CSVKAGGGTDTQYF.

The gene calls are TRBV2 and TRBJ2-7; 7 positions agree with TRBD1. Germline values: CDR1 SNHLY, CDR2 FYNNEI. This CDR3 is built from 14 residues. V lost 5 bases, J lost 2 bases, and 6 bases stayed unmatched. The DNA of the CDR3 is TGTGCCAGCAGTAAGGGGGCCTTAACCTACGAGCAGTACTTC. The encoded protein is CASSKGALTYEQYF.

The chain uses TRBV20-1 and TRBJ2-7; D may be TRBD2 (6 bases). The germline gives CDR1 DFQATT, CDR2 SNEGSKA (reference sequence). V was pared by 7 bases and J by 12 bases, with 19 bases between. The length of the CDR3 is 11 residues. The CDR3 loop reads CSVNPLTSLYF. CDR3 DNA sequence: TGCAGTGTTAACCCCCTGACTAGTTTGTACTTC.

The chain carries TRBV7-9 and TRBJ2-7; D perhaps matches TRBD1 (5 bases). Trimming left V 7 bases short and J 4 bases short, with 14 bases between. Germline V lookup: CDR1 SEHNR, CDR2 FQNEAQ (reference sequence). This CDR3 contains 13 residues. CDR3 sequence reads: CASTLDRAYEQYF. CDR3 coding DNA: TGTGCCAGCACTCTAGACAGAGCTTACGAGCAGTACTTC.

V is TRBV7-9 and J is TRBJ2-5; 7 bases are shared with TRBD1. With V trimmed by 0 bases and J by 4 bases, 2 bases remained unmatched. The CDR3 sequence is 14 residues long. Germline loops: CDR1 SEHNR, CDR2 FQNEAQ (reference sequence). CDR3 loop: CASSLATGAETQYF. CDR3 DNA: TGTGCCAGCAGCTTAGCAACAGGGGCAGAGACCCAGTACTTC.

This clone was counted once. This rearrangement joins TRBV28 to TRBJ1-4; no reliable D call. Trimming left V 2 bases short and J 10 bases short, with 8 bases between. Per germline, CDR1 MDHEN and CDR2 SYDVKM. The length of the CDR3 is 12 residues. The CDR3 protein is CASSLPRGKLFF. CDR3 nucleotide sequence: TGTGCCAGCAGTTTACCACGAGGAAAACTGTTTTTT. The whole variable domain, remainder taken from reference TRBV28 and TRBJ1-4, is DVKVTQSSRYLVKRTGEKVFLECVQDMDHENMFWYRQDPGLGLRLIYFSYDVKMKEKGDIPEGYSVSREKKERFSLILESASTNQTSMYLCASSLPRGKLFFGSGTQLSVL.

The CDR3 nucleotides read TGTGCCACCAGCAAGGCTCCGGGACAGCTCTTTGGGGAGCAGTACTTC. As protein: CATSKAPGQLFGEQYF. V gene TRBV15 combines with J gene TRBJ2-7, with 7 bases identical to TRBD1. Germline CDR1 is LNHNV and CDR2 is YYDKDF (reference sequence). This CDR3 is built from 16 residues. V trimming: 4 bases; J trimming: 7 bases; junction bases outside the gene matches: 16.

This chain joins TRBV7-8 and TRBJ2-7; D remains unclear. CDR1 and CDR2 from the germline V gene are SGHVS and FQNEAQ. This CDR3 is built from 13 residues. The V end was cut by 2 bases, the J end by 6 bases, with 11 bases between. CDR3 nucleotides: TGTGCCAGCAGCTTATCATCGGTTTCCGAGCAGTACTTC. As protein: CASSLSSVSEQYF.

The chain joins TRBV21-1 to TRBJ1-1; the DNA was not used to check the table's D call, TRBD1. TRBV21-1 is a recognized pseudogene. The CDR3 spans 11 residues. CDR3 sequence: CASSLQGQYSF. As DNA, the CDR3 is TGTGCCAGCAGCCTCCAGGGACAGTACTCCTTT.

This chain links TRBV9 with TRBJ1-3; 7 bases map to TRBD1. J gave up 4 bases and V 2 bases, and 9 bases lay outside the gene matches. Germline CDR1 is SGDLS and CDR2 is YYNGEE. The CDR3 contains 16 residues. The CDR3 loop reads CASSVRGDSSGNTIYF. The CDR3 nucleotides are TGTGCCAGCAGCGTGAGGGGGGACAGTAGCGGAAACACCATATATTTT.

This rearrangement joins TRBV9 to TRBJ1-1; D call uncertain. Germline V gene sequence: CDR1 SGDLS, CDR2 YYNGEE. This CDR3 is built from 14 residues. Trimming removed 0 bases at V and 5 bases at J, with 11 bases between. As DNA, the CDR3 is TGTGCCAGCAGCGTAGGGGGTTGGGAGACTGAAGCTTTCTTT. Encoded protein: CASSVGGWETEAFF.

The CDR3 protein is CASSSKRGSTDTQYF. CDR3 DNA: TGTGCCAGCAGTTCCAAGCGGGGAAGCACAGATACGCAGTATTTT. The chain combines TRBV7-8 with TRBJ2-3; 7 bases line up with TRBD2. Germline-derived CDR1 and CDR2 are SGHVS and FQNEAQ. Trimming cost V 6 bases and J 0 bases; bases outside gene matches: 6. The CDR3 loop spans 15 amino acids.

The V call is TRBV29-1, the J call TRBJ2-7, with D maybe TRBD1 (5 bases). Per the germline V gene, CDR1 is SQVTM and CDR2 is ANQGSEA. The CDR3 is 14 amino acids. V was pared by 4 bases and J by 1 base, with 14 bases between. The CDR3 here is CSVVRQGKSYEQYF. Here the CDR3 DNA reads TGCAGCGTTGTCAGGCAGGGAAAATCCTACGAGCAGTACTTC.

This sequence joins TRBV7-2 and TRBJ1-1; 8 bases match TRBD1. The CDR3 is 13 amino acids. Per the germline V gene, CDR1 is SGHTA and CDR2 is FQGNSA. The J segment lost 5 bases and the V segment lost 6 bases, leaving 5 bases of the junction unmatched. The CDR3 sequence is CASSYTGGTEAFF. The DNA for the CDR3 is TGTGCCAGCAGTTATACAGGGGGAACTGAAGCTTTCTTT.

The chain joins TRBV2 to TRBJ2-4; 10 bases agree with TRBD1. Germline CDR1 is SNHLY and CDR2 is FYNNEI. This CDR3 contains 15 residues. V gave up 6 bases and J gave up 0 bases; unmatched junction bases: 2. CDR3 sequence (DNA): TGTGCCAGCAGGGGACAGGGGTTAGCCAAAAACATTCAGTACTTC. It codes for CASRGQGLAKNIQYF.

The CDR3 protein is CASSTPGQGDYGYTF. CDR3 nucleotide sequence: TGTGCCAGCAGCACACCGGGACAGGGAGACTATGGCTACACCTTC. The chain recombines TRBV21-1 with TRBJ1-2; TRBD1 reflects the table's D call only, with no check against the DNA. TRBV21-1 counts as a pseudogene. The CDR3 is made up of 15 amino acids.

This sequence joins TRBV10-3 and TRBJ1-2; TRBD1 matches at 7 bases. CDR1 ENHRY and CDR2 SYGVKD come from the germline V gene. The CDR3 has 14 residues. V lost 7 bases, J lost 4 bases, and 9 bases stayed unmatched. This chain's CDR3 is CAITETGASYGYTF. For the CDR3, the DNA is TGTGCCATCACCGAAACAGGGGCTTCCTATGGCTACACCTTC.

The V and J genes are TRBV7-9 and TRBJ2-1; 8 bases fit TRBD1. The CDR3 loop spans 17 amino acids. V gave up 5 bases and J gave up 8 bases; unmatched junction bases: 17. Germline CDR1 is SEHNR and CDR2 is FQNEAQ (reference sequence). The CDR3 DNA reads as TGTGCCAGCAGCCACTTCGGCCGGGACAGGCGACTGGATGAGCAGTTCTTC. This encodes CASSHFGRDRRLDEQFF.

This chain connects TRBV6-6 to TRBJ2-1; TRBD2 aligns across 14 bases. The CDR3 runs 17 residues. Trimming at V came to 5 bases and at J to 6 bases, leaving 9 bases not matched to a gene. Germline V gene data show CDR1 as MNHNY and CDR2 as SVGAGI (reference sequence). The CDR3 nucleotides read TGTGCCAGCAGTCAGACTAGCGGGAGGGCCCAATTCAATGAGCAGTTCTTC. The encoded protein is CASSQTSGRAQFNEQFF.

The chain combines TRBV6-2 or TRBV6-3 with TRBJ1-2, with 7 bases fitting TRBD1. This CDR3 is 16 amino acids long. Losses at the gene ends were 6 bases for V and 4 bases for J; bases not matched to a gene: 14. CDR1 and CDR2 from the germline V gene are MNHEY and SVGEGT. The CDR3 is CASSQRRGTVIYGYTF. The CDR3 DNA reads TGTGCCAGCAGCCAACGTCGCGGGACAGTAATCTATGGCTACACCTTC.